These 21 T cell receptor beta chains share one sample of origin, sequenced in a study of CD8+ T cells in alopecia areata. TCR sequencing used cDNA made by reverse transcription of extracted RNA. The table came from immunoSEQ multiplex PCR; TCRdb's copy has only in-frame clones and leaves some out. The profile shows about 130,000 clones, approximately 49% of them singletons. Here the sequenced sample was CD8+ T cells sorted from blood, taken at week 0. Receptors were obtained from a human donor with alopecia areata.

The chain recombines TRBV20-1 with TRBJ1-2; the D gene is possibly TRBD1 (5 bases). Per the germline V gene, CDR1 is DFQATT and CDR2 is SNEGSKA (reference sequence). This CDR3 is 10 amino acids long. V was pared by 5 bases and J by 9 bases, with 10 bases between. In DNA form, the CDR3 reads TGCAGTGCTGACAGTGGGCGCTACACCTTC. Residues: CSADSGRYTF.

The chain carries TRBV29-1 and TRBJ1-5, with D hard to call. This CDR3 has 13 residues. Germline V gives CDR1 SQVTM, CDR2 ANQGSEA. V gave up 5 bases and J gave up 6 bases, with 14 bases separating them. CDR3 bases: TGCAGCGTTTCCCGGGGAGAATTTCAGCCCCAGCATTTT. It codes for CSVSRGEFQPQHF.

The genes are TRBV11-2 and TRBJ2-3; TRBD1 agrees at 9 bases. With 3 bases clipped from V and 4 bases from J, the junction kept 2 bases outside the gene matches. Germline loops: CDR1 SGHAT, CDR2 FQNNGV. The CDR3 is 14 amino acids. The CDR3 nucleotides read TGTGCCAGCAGCTTGACAGGGGGGGCAGATACGCAGTATTTT. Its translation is CASSLTGGADTQYF.

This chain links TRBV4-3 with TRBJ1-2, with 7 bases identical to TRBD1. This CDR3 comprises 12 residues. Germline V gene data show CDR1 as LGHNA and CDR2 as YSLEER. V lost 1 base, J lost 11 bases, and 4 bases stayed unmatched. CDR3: CASSQGEGQYTF. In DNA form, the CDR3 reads TGCGCCAGCAGCCAAGGGGAGGGACAGTACACCTTC.

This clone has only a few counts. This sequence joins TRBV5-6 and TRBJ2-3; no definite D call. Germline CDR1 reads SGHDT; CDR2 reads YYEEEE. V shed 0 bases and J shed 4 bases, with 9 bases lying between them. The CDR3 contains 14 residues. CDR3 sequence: CASSLASGPDTQYF. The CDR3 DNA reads TGTGCCAGCAGCTTGGCCTCAGGTCCAGATACGCAGTATTTT. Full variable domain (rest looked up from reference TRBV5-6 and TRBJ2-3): DAGVTQSPTHLIKTRGQQVTLRCSPKSGHDTVSWYQQALGQGPQFIFQYYEEEERQRGNFPDRFSGHQFPNYSSELNVNALLLGDSALYLCASSLASGPDTQYFGPGTRLTVL.

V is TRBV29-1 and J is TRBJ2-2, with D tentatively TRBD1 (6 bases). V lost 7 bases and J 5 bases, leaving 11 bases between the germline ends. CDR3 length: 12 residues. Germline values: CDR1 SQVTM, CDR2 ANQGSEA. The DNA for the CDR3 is TGCAGCGCCACAGGGTATACCGGGGAGCTGTTTTTT. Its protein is CSATGYTGELFF.

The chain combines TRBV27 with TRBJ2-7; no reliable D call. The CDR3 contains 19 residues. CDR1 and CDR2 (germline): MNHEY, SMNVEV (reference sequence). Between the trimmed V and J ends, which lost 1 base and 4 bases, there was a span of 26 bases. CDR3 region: CASSLFSPQPATLGYEQYF. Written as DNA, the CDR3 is TGTGCCAGCAGTTTATTTTCCCCCCAACCGGCAACGCTGGGGTACGAGCAGTACTTC.

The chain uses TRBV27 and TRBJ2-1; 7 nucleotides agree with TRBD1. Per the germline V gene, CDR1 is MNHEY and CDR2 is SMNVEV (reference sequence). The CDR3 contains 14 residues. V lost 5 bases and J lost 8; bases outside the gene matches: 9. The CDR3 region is CASSLWTGIHEQFF. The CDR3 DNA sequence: TGTGCCAGCAGTCTATGGACAGGTATCCATGAGCAGTTCTTC.

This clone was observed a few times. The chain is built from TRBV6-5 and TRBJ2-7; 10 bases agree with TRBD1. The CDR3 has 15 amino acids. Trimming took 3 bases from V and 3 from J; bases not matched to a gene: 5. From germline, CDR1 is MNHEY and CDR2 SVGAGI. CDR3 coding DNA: TGTGCCAGCAGTTATTCGGGACAGGGGATCTACGAGCAGTACTTC. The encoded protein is CASSYSGQGIYEQYF.

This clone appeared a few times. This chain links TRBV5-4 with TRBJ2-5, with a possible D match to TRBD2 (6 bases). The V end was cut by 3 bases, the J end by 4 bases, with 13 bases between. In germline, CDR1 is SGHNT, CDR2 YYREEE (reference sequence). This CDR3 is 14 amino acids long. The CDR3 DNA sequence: TGTGCCAGCAGCTCCCGACTAGAGGGAGAGACCCAGTACTTC. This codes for CASSSRLEGETQYF.

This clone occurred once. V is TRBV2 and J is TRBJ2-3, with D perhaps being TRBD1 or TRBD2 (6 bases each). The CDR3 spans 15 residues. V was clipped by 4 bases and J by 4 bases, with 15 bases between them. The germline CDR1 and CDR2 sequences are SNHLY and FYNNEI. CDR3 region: CASSGGAGLPDTQYF. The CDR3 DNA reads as TGTGCCAGCAGTGGGGGGGCAGGGTTGCCAGATACGCAGTATTTT.

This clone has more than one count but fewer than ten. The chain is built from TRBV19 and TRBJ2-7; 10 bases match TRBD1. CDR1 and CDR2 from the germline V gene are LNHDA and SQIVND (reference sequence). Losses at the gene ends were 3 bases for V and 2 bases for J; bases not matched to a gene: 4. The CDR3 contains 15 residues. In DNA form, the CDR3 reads TGTGCCAGTAGTATCGGGACAGGGGCCGCCTACGAGCAGTACTTC. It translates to CASSIGTGAAYEQYF. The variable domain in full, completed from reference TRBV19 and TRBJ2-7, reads DGGITQSPKYLFRKEGQNVTLSCEQNLNHDAMYWYRQDPGQGLRLIYYSQIVNDFQKGDIAEGYSVSREKKESFPLTVTSAQKNPTAFYLCASSIGTGAAYEQYFGPGTRLTVT.

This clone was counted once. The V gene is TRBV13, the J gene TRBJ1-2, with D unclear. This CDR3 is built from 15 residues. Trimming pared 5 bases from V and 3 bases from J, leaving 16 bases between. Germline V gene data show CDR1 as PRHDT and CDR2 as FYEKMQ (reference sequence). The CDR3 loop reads CASSASTSRDYGYTF. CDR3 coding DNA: TGTGCCAGCAGCGCCTCTACTAGCCGGGACTATGGCTACACCTTC.

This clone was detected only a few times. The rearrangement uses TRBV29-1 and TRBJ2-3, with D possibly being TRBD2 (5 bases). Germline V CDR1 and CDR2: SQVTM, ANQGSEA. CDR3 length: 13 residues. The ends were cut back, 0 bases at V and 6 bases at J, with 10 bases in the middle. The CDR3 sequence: CSVEDLASDTQYF. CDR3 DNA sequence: TGCAGCGTTGAAGATCTGGCTAGCGATACGCAGTATTTT.

This chain's CDR3 is CAWSDSPDISDTEAFF. CDR3 nucleotides: TGTGCCTGGAGTGATTCGCCTGACATTTCGGACACTGAAGCTTTCTTT. V is TRBV30 and J is TRBJ1-1; D not certain. Trimming stripped 1 base from V and 3 bases from J, with 18 bases between. From germline, CDR1 is GTSNPN and CDR2 SVGIG (reference sequence). CDR3 length: 16 residues.

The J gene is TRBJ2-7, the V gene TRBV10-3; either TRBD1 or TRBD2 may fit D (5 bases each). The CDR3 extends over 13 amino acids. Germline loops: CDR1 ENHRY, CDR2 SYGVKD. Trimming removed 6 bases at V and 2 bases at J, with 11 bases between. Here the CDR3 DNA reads TGTGCCATCAGGGGGGACGGAACCTACGAGCAGTACTTC. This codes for CAIRGDGTYEQYF.

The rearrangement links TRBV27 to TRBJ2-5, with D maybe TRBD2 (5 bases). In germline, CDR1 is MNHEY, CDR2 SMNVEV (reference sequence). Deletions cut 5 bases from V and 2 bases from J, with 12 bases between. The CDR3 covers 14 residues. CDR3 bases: TGTGCCAGCAGTCCCCGGGGTCCTCAAGAGACCCAGTACTTC. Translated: CASSPRGPQETQYF.

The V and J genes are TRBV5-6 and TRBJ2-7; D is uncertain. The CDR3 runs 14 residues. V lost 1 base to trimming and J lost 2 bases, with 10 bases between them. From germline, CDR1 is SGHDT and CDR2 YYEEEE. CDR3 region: CASSLTETPYEQYF. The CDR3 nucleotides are TGTGCCAGCAGCTTGACGGAGACTCCCTACGAGCAGTACTTC.

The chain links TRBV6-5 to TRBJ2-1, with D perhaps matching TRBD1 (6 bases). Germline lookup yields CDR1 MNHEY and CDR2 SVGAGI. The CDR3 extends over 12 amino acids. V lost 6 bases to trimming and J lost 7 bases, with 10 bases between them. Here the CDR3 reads CASSDRLNEQFF. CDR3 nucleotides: TGTGCCAGCAGCGACAGGTTAAATGAGCAGTTCTTC.

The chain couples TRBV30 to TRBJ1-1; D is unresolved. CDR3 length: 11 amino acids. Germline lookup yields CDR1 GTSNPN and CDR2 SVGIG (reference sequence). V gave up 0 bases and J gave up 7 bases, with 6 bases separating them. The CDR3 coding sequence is TGTGCCTGGAGTGTACTCAGTGAAGCTTTCTTT. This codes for CAWSVLSEAFF.

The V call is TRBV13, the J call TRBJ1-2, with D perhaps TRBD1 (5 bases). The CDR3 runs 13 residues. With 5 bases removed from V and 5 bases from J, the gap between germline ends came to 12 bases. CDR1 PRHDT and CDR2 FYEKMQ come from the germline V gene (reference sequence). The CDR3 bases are TGTGCCAGCAGCGAGGGGACGGAATATGGCTACACCTTC. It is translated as CASSEGTEYGYTF.